The T cell receptor beta chain under discussion was sequenced for a study of tumor-infiltrating lymphocytes in primary liver carcinoma. Study background: Donors underwent surgery for histopathologically diagnosed primary liver carcinoma. The number of productive TCRbeta reads per sample ranged from roughly 3.65 to 7.5 million and was similar across tissue types.

With 0 bases removed from V and 12 bases from J, the gap between germline ends came to 7 bases. This CDR3 is built from 11 residues. Germline lookup yields CDR1 SGHRS and CDR2 YFSETQ. Total RNA amounting to 500 ng was the source from which TCR beta cDNA was made with a constant-region primer. A slightly modified ARM-PCR protocol with three nested multiplex PCR rounds produced these TCR beta libraries. Forward primers for TRBV1-TRBV30 and a C-beta reverse primer served the first two PCR rounds, at about 10 cycles each. MiXCR, run by TCRdb on the multiplex PCR reads, gives a single entry per CDR3 protein. The table has under 200,000 distinct CDR3 sequences, about two thirds seen once. Both blood RNA, taken from unsorted whole blood, and germline DNA were extracted.

J is TRBJ2-1 and V is TRBV5-1, with D uncertain. This receptor was identified in a woman between 55 and 75 years old with primary liver carcinoma and hepatitis B virus infection. The sequenced sample was peripheral blood. The CDR3 bases are TGCGCCAGCAGCTTGGGGCAGCGGCAGTTCTTC. This codes for CASSLGQRQFF.